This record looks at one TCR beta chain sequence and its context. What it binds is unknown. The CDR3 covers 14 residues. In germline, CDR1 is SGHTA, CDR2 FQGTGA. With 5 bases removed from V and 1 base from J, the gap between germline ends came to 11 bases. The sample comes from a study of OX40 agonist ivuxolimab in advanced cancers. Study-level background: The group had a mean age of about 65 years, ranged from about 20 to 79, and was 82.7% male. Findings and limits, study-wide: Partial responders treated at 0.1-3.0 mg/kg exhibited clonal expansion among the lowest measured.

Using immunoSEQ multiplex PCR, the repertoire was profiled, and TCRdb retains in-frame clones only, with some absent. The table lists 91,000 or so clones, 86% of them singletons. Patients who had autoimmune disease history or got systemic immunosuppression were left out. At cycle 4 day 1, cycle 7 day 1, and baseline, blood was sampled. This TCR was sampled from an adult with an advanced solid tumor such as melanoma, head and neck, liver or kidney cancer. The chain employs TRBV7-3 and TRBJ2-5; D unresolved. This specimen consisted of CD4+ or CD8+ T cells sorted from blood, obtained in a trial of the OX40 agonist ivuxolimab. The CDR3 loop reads CASSHPESQETQYF. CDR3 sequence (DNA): TGTGCCAGCAGCCACCCCGAGAGCCAAGAGACCCAGTACTTC.